This T cell receptor delta chain was recorded in a study of Vδ1+ human thymocytes. Whole-study findings and limits: Thymic TRG and TRD repertoires appeared highly polyclonal, with Gaussian CDR3 length distributions.

RNA was extracted from the cells and then reverse transcribed. CDR3 amplicons came from multiplex PCR with pooled V-gene forward and constant-region reverse primers. TCRdb re-called the multiplex PCR reads using CATT. Among 80,000 or so delta-chain clones, around 35% were seen once, and the ten largest hold roughly 0.25%. Per the germline V gene, CDR1 is TSWWSYY and CDR2 is QGS. With 4 bases clipped from V and 2 bases from J, the junction kept 16 bases outside the gene matches. The CDR3 is 18 residues long. Concerning this clone: Its antigen is unidentified.

The clonotype comes from a boy in the first two years of life who had congenital heart surgery. The sequenced sample consisted of Vdelta1+ gamma-delta thymocytes from the thymus. Subset specified: FACS-sorted CD3+ TCRalphabeta- TCRVdelta1+ TCRVdelta2- thymocytes. This sequence joins TRDV1 and TRDJ1, with 7 bases fitting TRDD3. CDR3 DNA: TGTGCTCTTGGGGCACTACGTCGCCACTGGGGAATTACCGATAAACTCATCTTT. Translated: CALGALRRHWGITDKLIF.